The present TCR beta chain was sequenced within a study of T cell responses to AZD1222 COVID-19 vaccine. Study as a whole: Some second doses came at about 4 weeks and others at about 12 weeks; these were pooled.

Worth noting for this clone: Its antigen is undetermined.

The study's findings and limits: Spike-specific TCR breadth and depth went up after people got two AZD1222 doses. Clonal diversity may have been underestimated in mostly white British donors. Spike was spanned by vaccine-associated CD4 TCRs, which were dominant at 160-218 and 743-854.

Clones were read by immunoSEQ multiplex PCR, and TCRdb kept only the in-frame ones, dropping some. The repertoire holds about 59,000 clones, 84% seen once, with around 7.8% in the top ten. This sample comprised peripheral blood, obtained on day 0 of AZD1222 vaccination. This clonotype was obtained from an adult in good health.

Here the CDR3 reads CASSTVATNEKLFF. For the CDR3, the DNA is TGTGCCAGTTCCACGGTGGCAACTAATGAAAAACTGTTTTTT. The chain carries TRBV19 and TRBJ1-4; D uncertain. Germline V gene sequence: CDR1 LNHDA, CDR2 SQIVND (reference sequence). The CDR3 contains 14 residues. V was pared by 8 bases and J by 0 bases, with 10 bases between.